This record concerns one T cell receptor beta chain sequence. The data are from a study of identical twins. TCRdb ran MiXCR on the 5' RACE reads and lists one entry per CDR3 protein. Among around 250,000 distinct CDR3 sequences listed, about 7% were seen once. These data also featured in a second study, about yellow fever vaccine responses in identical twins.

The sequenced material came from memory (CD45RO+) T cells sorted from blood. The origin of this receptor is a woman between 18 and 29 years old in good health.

CDR3 protein: CATSAQDRAGYTF. CDR3 bases: TGTGCCACCAGTGCCCAAGACAGGGCCGGCTACACCTTC. The chain couples TRBV24-1 to TRBJ1-2, with TRBD1 matching over 7 bases. The germline V gene has CDR1 KGHDR and CDR2 SFDVKD. The CDR3 spans 13 residues. The trim removed 5 bases at V and 8 bases at J, leaving 7 bases unmatched.